Below are 31 T cell receptor beta chains sequenced from a single sample in a study of blood T cell repertoires in COVID-19. The table came from immunoSEQ multiplex PCR; TCRdb's copy has only in-frame clones and leaves some out. The data contain roughly 200,000 clones, roughly nine tenths of them singletons. Material: PBMCs or T cells enriched from blood (not recorded which). The source is a woman aged 40 to 55 with acute COVID-19.

The V and J genes are TRBV5-8 and TRBJ2-3, with 12 bases aligning to TRBD2. The CDR3 runs 15 residues. Germline-derived CDR1 and CDR2 are SGHTS and YDEGEE. The V and J ends lost 3 bases and 5 bases, in that order; junction bases with no gene match: 4. CDR3 in amino acids: CASSSPGLAGDTQYF. The CDR3 DNA reads as TGTGCCAGCAGCTCCCCGGGACTAGCGGGAGATACGCAGTATTTT.

V usage is TRBV14 and J usage is TRBJ1-1; D gene uncertain. V was trimmed by 0 bases and J by 1 base, leaving 12 bases between them. This CDR3 has 16 amino acids. The V gene's germline CDR1 is SGHDN and CDR2 FVKESK. This chain's CDR3 is CASSQDYEQTNTEAFF. The CDR3 DNA sequence: TGTGCCAGCAGCCAAGATTACGAACAGACGAACACTGAAGCTTTCTTT.

The chain joins TRBV19 to TRBJ1-1; D possibly corresponds to TRBD1 (6 bases). Germline lookup yields CDR1 LNHDA and CDR2 SQIVND (reference sequence). V dropped 4 bases and J dropped 0 bases, with 21 bases sitting between them. The CDR3 length is 18 residues. CDR3 amino acids: CASSKSPWAGAMNTEAFF. In DNA form, the CDR3 reads TGTGCCAGTAGTAAATCCCCTTGGGCAGGGGCGATGAACACTGAAGCTTTCTTT.

This chain connects TRBV5-1 to TRBJ2-1; 11 bases are shared with TRBD2. The junction had 8 bases not matched to a gene; V was cut back by 0 bases and J by 9 bases. Germline assignment: CDR1 SGHRS and CDR2 YFSETQ. The CDR3 totals 16 residues. CDR3 residues: CASSLAASGGQAEQFF. The CDR3, as DNA: TGCGCCAGCAGCTTGGCGGCTAGCGGGGGGCAGGCTGAGCAGTTCTTC.

The CDR3 here is CAWSENSYNEQFF. CDR3 DNA: TGTGCCTGGAGTGAGAACAGCTACAATGAGCAGTTCTTC. The chain employs TRBV30 and TRBJ2-1, with no clear D. V was clipped by 1 base and J by 3 bases, with 7 bases between them. The CDR3 sequence is 13 residues long. From germline, CDR1 is GTSNPN and CDR2 SVGIG (reference sequence). The complete variable domain, with remaining parts taken from reference TRBV30 and TRBJ2-1, reads SQTIHQWPATLVQPVGSPLSLECTVEGTSNPNLYWYRQAAGRGLQLLFYSVGIGQISSEVPQNLSASRPQDRQFILSSKKLLLSDSGFYLCAWSENSYNEQFFGPGTRLTVL.

This sequence joins TRBV10-1 and TRBJ2-1; possibly TRBD2 for D (7 bases). The CDR3 is 16 residues long. V gave up 4 bases and J gave up 4 bases, with 17 bases separating them. CDR1 is WNHNN, CDR2 SYGVQD, per germline (reference sequence). The DNA for the CDR3 is TGCGCCAGCAGTGGTCCAGGGGCGGGGGATTACAATGAGCAGTTCTTC. Translating gives CASSGPGAGDYNEQFF.

This chain uses TRBV28 with TRBJ1-5; TRBD1 matches at 8 bases. Germline values: CDR1 MDHEN, CDR2 SYDVKM. The CDR3 extends over 15 amino acids. Trimming took 3 bases from V and 6 from J; bases not matched to a gene: 7. CDR3: CASSFGDRGIQPQHF. In nucleotides, the CDR3 is TGTGCCAGCAGTTTCGGCGACAGGGGAATTCAGCCCCAGCATTTT.

The rearrangement links TRBV7-3 to TRBJ2-2; a possible D gene is TRBD2 (5 bases). This CDR3 region has 12 residues. Trimming took 10 bases from V and 5 from J, leaving 11 bases between them. Germline CDR1 reads SGHTA; CDR2 reads FQGTGA. The DNA for the CDR3 is TGTGCCACCCCCGAGGGTACCGGGGAGCTGTTTTTT. Encoded protein: CATPEGTGELFF.

Points on this clone: Other DNA sequences in this specimen translate into the identical CDR3. The chain employs TRBV9 and TRBJ1-6; perhaps TRBD1 as D (5 bases). The V gene's germline CDR1 is SGDLS and CDR2 YYNGEE. CDR3 length equals 15 residues. Trimming stripped 4 bases from V and 3 bases from J, with 11 bases between. CDR3 in DNA: TGTGCCAGCAGCTCGGGGGACGGCTATAATTCACCCCTCCACTTT. As protein: CASSSGDGYNSPLHF.

The V call is TRBV6-5, the J call TRBJ1-2; no clear D. This CDR3 spans 12 amino acids. V was pared by 8 bases and J by 0 bases, with 7 bases between. Per germline, CDR1 MNHEY and CDR2 SVGAGI. CDR3 bases: TGTGCCAGCTCAGAAGCTAACTATGGCTACACCTTC. This gives the protein CASSEANYGYTF.

This clone was observed a single time. The CDR3 loop is CASSLIRTDNEQFF. CDR3 DNA: TGTGCCAGCAGTTTAATAAGGACAGACAATGAGCAGTTCTTC. This chain links TRBV27 with TRBJ2-1, with a tentative D call TRBD1 (6 bases). This CDR3 spans 14 amino acids. Trimming pared 2 bases from V and 5 bases from J, leaving 10 bases between. CDR1 is MNHEY, CDR2 SMNVEV, per germline (reference sequence).

V usage is TRBV11-2 and J usage is TRBJ2-3, with a weak D call TRBD2 (6 bases). V lost 2 bases and J 3 bases, leaving 18 bases between the germline ends. Germline lookup yields CDR1 SGHAT and CDR2 FQNNGV. The CDR3 loop spans 17 amino acids. The CDR3: CASSLRVEGIGTDTQYF. CDR3 nucleotide sequence: TGTGCCAGCAGCTTACGGGTGGAGGGTATAGGGACAGATACGCAGTATTTT.

Comment on this clone: The DNA is omitted, as the CDR3 cannot be located on it reliably, and the CDR3 follows TCRdb's listing. J is TRBJ2-1 and V is TRBV21-1; the table assigns TRBD2, which was not confirmed against the DNA. TRBV21-1 is a pseudogene locus. The CDR3 comprises 16 residues, both ends counted. CDR3 sequence: CASSKRVGSGSLEQFF.

The chain recombines TRBV6-2 or TRBV6-3 with TRBJ2-1; D gene ambiguous. The length of the CDR3 is 12 residues. V gave up 5 bases and J gave up 4 bases, with 6 bases separating them. Looked up from germline, CDR1 is MNHEY and CDR2 is SVGEGT. CDR3 DNA sequence: TGTGCCAGCAGTAGAGGTTACAATGAGCAGTTCTTC. It specifies CASSRGYNEQFF.

The genes are TRBV5-1 and TRBJ1-3; 7 nucleotides line up with TRBD1. Germline values: CDR1 SGHRS, CDR2 YFSETQ. V was clipped by 5 bases and J by 4 bases; unmatched bases: 12. The length of the CDR3 is 16 residues. Here the CDR3 reads CASSYGAGTVGNTIYF. In DNA form, the CDR3 reads TGCGCCAGCAGTTACGGCGCCGGGACAGTGGGAAACACCATATATTTT.

CDR3 DNA: TGTGCTAGTGGTCCCCCCCCAGGGAAGGGGAACACTGAAGCTTTCTTT. It yields the protein CASGPPPGKGNTEAFF. The gene calls are TRBV12-5 and TRBJ1-1; D might be TRBD1 (5 bases). CDR1 and CDR2 from the germline V gene are LGHNT and FRNRAP. The CDR3 totals 16 residues. V lost 5 bases to trimming and J lost 1 base, with 17 bases between them.

This clone was counted once. The chain is built from TRBV4-2 and TRBJ1-2; a possible D gene is TRBD1 (5 bases). V shed 0 bases and J shed 7 bases, with 18 bases lying between them. Germline assignment: CDR1 LGHNA and CDR2 YNFKEQ. The CDR3 length is 16 residues. The CDR3 DNA reads as TGTGCCAGCAGCCAAGATAGGCGGGACGGCCTTGTTGGCTACACCTTC. Translation: CASSQDRRDGLVGYTF.

The V and J genes are TRBV5-1 and TRBJ2-7; 10 bases fit TRBD2. J was trimmed by 0 bases and V by 3 bases; bases with no gene match: 3. The CDR3 sequence is 15 residues long. CDR1 and CDR2 (germline): SGHRS, YFSETQ. CDR3 sequence reads: CASSYGTSDSYEQYF. In DNA, the CDR3 is TGCGCCAGCAGCTACGGGACTAGCGACTCCTACGAGCAGTACTTC. Using reference TRBV5-1 and TRBJ2-7 for the parts outside the CDR3, the full variable domain is KAGVTQTPRYLIKTRGQQVTLSCSPISGHRSVSWYQQTPGQGLQFLFEYFSETQRNKGNFPGRFSGRQFSNSRSEMNVSTLELGDSALYLCASSYGTSDSYEQYFGPGTRLTVT.

This clone has a single count. The chain recombines TRBV6-5 with TRBJ2-7, with 7 positions matching TRBD1. Germline-derived CDR1 and CDR2 are MNHEY and SVGAGI. This CDR3 spans 13 amino acids. V was clipped by 7 bases and J by 6 bases; unmatched bases: 9. The CDR3 loop reads CASNLDRVGEQYF. Written as DNA, the CDR3 is TGTGCCAGCAACTTAGACAGGGTAGGCGAGCAGTACTTC.

This clone was seen once. The chain links TRBV5-1 to TRBJ2-7; D gene unclear. The CDR3 loop spans 15 amino acids. Germline lookup yields CDR1 SGHRS and CDR2 YFSETQ. V lost 0 bases and J 0 bases, leaving 10 bases between the germline ends. DNA of the CDR3: TGCGCCAGCAGCTTGGTCGGCGCGGACTCCTACGAGCAGTACTTC. Its translation is CASSLVGADSYEQYF.

CDR3 sequence: CASSEETGLGKTQYF. The CDR3, as DNA: TGCGCCAGCAGCGAGGAAACAGGGTTGGGAAAGACCCAGTACTTC. The chain uses TRBV5-1 and TRBJ2-5; possibly TRBD1 for D (6 bases). V gave up 4 bases and J gave up 6 bases, with 19 bases separating them. CDR1 is SGHRS and CDR2 is YFSETQ in the germline V gene. CDR3 size: 15 residues.

The J gene is TRBJ2-3, the V gene TRBV7-9; TRBD2 agrees at 13 bases. Germline V gene data show CDR1 as SEHNR and CDR2 as FQNEAQ (reference sequence). The CDR3 length is 15 residues. With V trimmed by 4 bases and J by 3 bases, 1 base remained unmatched. The DNA of the CDR3 is TGTGCCAGCAGCTCGGGACTAGCGGGGACAGATACGCAGTATTTT. Its translation is CASSSGLAGTDTQYF.

The V call is TRBV2, the J call TRBJ2-1, with a weak D call TRBD1 (6 bases). Trimming took 2 bases from V and 4 from J, leaving 12 bases between them. CDR1 and CDR2 (germline): SNHLY, FYNNEI. The CDR3 loop spans 15 amino acids. DNA for the CDR3: TGTGCCAGCAGTGAAAGGCCAGGGGTTTACAATGAGCAGTTCTTC. Translation: CASSERPGVYNEQFF.

The genes are TRBV27 and TRBJ1-3; 8 bases align to TRBD1. The V gene end was trimmed by 6 bases and the J gene end by 4 bases; junction bases not matched to a gene: 17. CDR3 length equals 18 residues. Germline CDR1 MNHEY, CDR2 SMNVEV (reference sequence). CDR3 nucleotide sequence: TGTGCCAGCAGCCCAGGGAGGGGCCAGGGGGCGCGAGGAAACACCATATATTTT. It specifies CASSPGRGQGARGNTIYF.

About this clone: This same CDR3 is encoded by further DNA sequences in the sample. V and J are TRBV30 and TRBJ2-3; 8 bases line up with TRBD2. CDR3 length equals 14 residues. With 2 bases clipped from V and 2 bases from J, the junction kept 3 bases outside the gene matches. The germline CDR1 and CDR2 sequences are GTSNPN and SVGIG (reference sequence). The CDR3 DNA reads TGTGCCTGGAGTTTAGCGGGGCCCACAGATACGCAGTATTTT. Amino acid sequence: CAWSLAGPTDTQYF. Full variable domain (outside the CDR3, taken from reference TRBV30 and TRBJ2-3): SQTIHQWPATLVQPVGSPLSLECTVEGTSNPNLYWYRQAAGRGLQLLFYSVGIGQISSEVPQNLSASRPQDRQFILSSKKLLLSDSGFYLCAWSLAGPTDTQYFGPGTRLTVL.

This chain joins TRBV3-1 (or the pseudogene TRBV3-2) and TRBJ2-3; D is ambiguous. The CDR3 has 12 residues. Trimming pared 2 bases from V and 5 bases from J, leaving 5 bases between. CDR1 is LGHDT, CDR2 YNNKEL, per germline (reference sequence). Written as DNA, the CDR3 is TGTGCCAGCAGCCAATCAGGAGATACGCAGTATTTT. It yields the protein CASSQSGDTQYF.

J is TRBJ2-1 and V is TRBV24-1; 11 nucleotides match TRBD2. The ends lost 5 bases at V and 8 bases at J; junction bases unmatched: 10. In germline, CDR1 is KGHDR, CDR2 SFDVKD. The CDR3 contains 16 residues. The CDR3, as DNA: TGTGCCACCAGTGGGACGGGACTAGCGGCCCGAGATGAGCAGTTCTTC. Translated, it gives CATSGTGLAARDEQFF.

The rearrangement joins TRBV5-3 to TRBJ1-5, with D uncertain. TRBV5-3 is designated an ORF whose function remains uncertain. V was trimmed by 3 bases and J by 0 bases, leaving 13 bases between them. The CDR3 is 16 residues long. For the CDR3, the DNA is TGTGCCAGAAGCTGGAATGGGCGTGTTAGCAATCAGCCCCAGCATTTT. It codes for CARSWNGRVSNQPQHF.

V and J are TRBV27 and TRBJ2-7; 9 bases match TRBD1. V was pared by 3 bases and J by 2 bases, with 5 bases of the junction left unmatched. Per germline, CDR1 MNHEY and CDR2 SMNVEV (reference sequence). This CDR3 has 15 amino acids. DNA of the CDR3: TGTGCCAGCAGTTTGGGGACAGGGTGGACCTACGAGCAGTACTTC. It is translated as CASSLGTGWTYEQYF.

This clone was counted between two and nine times. At the DNA level, this CDR3 is encoded by other sequences in the same sample as well. The gene calls are TRBV4-3 and TRBJ1-2; 10 bases agree with TRBD1. CDR3 length equals 14 residues. V shed 1 base, J shed 5 bases, and the junction held 1 base outside the gene matches. The germline V gene has CDR1 LGHNA and CDR2 YSLEER. The CDR3, as DNA: TGCGCCAGCAGCCAAGGGACAGGGGGATATGGCTACACCTTC. Amino acid sequence: CASSQGTGGYGYTF.

The chain is built from TRBV5-1 and TRBJ2-7, with unresolved D. The length of the CDR3 is 14 residues. From germline, CDR1 is SGHRS and CDR2 YFSETQ. V was cut by 0 bases and J by 2 bases, with 9 bases left in between. The CDR3 bases are TGCGCCAGCAGCTTGGGGGCCAGTACCTACGAGCAGTACTTC. It codes for CASSLGASTYEQYF.